This TCR beta chain comes out of a study of CD8+CD57+ T cells in acquired aplastic anemia. Study information: The mean DNA yield obtained from sorted CD4+ and CD8+ cells came to roughly 3.4 ug. Healthy-donor CD4+ cells averaged about 11 million reads.

Genomic DNA, the template, was used for profiling of the TCR beta VDJ and CDR3. TCRdb re-called the reads through MiXCR, storing one row per CDR3 protein. The sample lists 350,000 to 450,000 distinct CDR3 sequences; roughly 64% were seen once. The origin of this receptor is a human donor in good health, serving as a control. Material for sequencing was sorted CD4+, CD8+, or CD8+CD57+ T cells (not recorded which) from PBMCs.

For the CDR3, the DNA is TGTGCCAGCAGCGCAGGGATAGTTACCACTGAAGCTTTCTTT. It specifies CASSAGIVTTEAFF. This chain links TRBV9 with TRBJ1-1, with a tentative D call TRBD1 (5 bases). Germline-derived CDR1 and CDR2 are SGDLS and YYNGEE. The length of the CDR3 is 14 residues. V was clipped by 3 bases and J by 4 bases, with 13 bases between them. Combining the CDR3 with reference TRBV9 and TRBJ1-1 gives the whole variable domain DSGVTQTPKHLITATGQRVTLRCSPRSGDLSVYWYQQSLDQGLQFLIQYYNGEERAKGNILERFSAQQFPDLHSELNLSSLELGDSALYFCASSAGIVTTEAFFGQGTRLTVV.